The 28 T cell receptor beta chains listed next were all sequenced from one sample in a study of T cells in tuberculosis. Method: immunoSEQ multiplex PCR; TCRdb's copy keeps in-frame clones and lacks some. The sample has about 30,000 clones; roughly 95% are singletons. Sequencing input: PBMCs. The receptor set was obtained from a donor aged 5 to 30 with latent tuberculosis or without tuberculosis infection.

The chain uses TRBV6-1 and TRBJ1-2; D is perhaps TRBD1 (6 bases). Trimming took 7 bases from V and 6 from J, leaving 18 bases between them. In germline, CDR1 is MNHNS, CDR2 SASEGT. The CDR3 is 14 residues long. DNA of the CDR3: TGTGCCAGCATCCGTACAGGGCCAGGAGATGGCTACACCTTC. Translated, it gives CASIRTGPGDGYTF.

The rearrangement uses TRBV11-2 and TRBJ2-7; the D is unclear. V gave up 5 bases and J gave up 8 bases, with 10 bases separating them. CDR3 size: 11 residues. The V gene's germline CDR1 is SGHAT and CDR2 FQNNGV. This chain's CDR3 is CASSPVAQQYF. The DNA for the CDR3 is TGTGCCAGCAGCCCCGTGGCCCAGCAGTACTTC.

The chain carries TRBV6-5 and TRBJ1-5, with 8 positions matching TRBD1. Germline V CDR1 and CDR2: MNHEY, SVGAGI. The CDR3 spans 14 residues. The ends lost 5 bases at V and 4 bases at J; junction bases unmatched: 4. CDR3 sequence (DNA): TGTGCCAGCAGTCCACAGGGGGGGAATCAGCCCCAGCATTTT. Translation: CASSPQGGNQPQHF.

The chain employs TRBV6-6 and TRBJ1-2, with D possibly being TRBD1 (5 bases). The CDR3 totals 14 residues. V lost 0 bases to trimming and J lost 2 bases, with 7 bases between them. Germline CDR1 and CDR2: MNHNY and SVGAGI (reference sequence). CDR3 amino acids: CASSYSGGNYGYTF. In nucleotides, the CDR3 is TGTGCCAGCAGTTACTCGGGGGGGAACTATGGCTACACCTTC.

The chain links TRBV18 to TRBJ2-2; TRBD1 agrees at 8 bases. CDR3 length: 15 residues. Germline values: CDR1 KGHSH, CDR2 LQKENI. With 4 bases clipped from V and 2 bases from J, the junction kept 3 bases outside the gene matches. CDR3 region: CASSQAGGNTGELFF. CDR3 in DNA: TGTGCCAGCTCACAGGCAGGGGGCAACACCGGGGAGCTGTTTTTT.

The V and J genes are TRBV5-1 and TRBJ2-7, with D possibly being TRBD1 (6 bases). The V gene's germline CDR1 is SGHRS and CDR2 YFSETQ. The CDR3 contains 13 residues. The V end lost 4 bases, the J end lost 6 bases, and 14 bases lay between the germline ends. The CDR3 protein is CASSHLGASEQYF. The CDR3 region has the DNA TGCGCCAGCAGCCACCTGGGGGCGTCCGAGCAGTACTTC.

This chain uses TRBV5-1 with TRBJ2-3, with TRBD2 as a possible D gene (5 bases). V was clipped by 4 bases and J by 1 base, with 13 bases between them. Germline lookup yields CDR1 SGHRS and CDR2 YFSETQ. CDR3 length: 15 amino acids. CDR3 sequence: CASSDRGPGTDTQYF. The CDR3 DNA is TGCGCCAGCAGCGACCGGGGTCCAGGCACAGATACGCAGTATTTT.

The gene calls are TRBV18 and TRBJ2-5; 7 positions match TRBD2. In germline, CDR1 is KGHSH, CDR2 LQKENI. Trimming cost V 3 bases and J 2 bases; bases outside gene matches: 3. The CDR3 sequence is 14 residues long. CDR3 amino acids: CASSPGLSQETQYF. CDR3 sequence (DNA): TGTGCCAGCTCACCGGGACTATCACAAGAGACCCAGTACTTC.

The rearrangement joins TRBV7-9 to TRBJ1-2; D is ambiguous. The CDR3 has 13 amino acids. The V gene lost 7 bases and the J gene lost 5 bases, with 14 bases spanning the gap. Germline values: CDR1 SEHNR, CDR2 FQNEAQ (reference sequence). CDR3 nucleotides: TGTGCCAGCAACTCTCCTAGCCGATATGGCTACACCTTC. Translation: CASNSPSRYGYTF.

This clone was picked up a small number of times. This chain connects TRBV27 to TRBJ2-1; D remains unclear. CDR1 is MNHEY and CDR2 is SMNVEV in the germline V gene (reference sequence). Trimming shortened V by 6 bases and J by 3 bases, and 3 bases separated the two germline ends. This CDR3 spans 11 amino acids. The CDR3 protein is CASSHYNEQFF. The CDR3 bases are TGTGCCAGCAGCCACTACAATGAGCAGTTCTTC.

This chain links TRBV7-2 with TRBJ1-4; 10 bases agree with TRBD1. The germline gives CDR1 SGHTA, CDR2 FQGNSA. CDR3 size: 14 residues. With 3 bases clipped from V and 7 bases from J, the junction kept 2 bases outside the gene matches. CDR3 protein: CASSFGTGAEKLFF. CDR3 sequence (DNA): TGTGCCAGCAGCTTCGGGACAGGGGCTGAAAAACTGTTTTTT.

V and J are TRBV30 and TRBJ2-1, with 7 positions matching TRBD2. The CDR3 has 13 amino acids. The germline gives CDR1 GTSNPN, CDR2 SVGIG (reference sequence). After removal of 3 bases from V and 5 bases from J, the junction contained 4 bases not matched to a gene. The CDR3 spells CAWRLAPNNEQFF. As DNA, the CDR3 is TGTGCCTGGAGACTAGCGCCTAACAATGAGCAGTTCTTC.

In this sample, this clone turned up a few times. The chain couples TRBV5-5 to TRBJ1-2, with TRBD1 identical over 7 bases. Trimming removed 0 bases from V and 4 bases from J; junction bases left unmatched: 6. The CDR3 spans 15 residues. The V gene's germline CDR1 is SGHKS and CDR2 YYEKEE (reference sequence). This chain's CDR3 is CASSLGDSHSYGYTF. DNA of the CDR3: TGTGCCAGCAGCTTGGGGGACAGCCACTCCTATGGCTACACCTTC.

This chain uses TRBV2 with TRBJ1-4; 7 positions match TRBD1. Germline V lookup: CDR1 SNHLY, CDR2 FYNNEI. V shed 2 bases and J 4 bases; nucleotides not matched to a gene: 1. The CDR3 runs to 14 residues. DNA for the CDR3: TGTGCCAGCAGTGAACAGGGGGATAATGAAAAACTGTTTTTT. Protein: CASSEQGDNEKLFF.

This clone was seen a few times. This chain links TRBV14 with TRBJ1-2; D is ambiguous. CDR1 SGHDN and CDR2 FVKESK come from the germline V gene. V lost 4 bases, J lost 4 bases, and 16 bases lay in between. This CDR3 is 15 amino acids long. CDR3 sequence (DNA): TGTGCCAGCAGCCTTATGCCGGGTTCATTCTATGGCTACACCTTC. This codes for CASSLMPGSFYGYTF.

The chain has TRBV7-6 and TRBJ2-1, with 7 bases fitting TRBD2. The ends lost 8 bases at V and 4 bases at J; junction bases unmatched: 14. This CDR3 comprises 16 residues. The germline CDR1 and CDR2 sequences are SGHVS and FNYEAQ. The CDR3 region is CASAEEAGWQYNEQFF. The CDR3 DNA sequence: TGTGCCAGCGCCGAGGAAGCGGGATGGCAGTACAATGAGCAGTTCTTC.

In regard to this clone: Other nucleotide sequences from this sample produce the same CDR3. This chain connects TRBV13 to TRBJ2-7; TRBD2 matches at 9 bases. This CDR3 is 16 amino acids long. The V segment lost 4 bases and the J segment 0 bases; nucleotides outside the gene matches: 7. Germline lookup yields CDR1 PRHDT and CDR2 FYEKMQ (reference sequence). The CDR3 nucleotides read TGTGCCAGCAGCTCTACTAGCGGGTTAAGCTCCTACGAGCAGTACTTC. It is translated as CASSSTSGLSSYEQYF.

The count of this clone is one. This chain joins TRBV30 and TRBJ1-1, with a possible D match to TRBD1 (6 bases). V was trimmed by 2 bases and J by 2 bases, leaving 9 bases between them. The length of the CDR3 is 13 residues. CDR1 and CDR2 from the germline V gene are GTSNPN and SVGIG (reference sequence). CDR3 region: CAWSLDSNTEAFF. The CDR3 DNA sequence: TGTGCCTGGAGTTTGGACAGCAACACTGAAGCTTTCTTT. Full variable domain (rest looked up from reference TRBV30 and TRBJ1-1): SQTIHQWPATLVQPVGSPLSLECTVEGTSNPNLYWYRQAAGRGLQLLFYSVGIGQISSEVPQNLSASRPQDRQFILSSKKLLLSDSGFYLCAWSLDSNTEAFFGQGTRLTVV.

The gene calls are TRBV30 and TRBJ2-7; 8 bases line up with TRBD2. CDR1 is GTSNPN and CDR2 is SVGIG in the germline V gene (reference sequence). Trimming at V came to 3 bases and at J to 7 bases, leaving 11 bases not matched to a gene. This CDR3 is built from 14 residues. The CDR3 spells CAWSAGGRLQEQYF. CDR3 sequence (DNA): TGTGCCTGGAGCGCCGGCGGGAGGCTGCAGGAGCAGTACTTC.

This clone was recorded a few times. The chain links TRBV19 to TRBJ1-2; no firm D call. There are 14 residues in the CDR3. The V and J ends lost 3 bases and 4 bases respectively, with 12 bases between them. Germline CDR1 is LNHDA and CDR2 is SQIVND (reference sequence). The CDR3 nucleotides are TGTGCCAGTAGTATTTCGGCAGGTGGCTATGGCTACACCTTC. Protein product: CASSISAGGYGYTF.

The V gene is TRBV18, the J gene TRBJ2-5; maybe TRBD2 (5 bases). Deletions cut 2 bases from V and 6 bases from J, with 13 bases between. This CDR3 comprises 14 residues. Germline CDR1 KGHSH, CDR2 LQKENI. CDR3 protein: CASSPGTGLQTQYF. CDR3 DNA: TGTGCCAGCTCACCAGGCACGGGGTTACAGACCCAGTACTTC.

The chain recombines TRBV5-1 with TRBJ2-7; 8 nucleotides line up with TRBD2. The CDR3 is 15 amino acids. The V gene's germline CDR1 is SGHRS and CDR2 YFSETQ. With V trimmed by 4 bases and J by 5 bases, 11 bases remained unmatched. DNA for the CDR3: TGCGCCAGCAGCCCTTCCCGGGGGGGAGTCGACGAGCAGTACTTC. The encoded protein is CASSPSRGGVDEQYF.

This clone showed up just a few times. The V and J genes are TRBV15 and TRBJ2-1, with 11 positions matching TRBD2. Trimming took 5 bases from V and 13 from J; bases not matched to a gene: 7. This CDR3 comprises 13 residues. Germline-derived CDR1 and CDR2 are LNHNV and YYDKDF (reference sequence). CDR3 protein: CATSSQTSGIQFF. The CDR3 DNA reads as TGTGCCACCAGCTCCCAGACTAGCGGGATACAGTTCTTC.

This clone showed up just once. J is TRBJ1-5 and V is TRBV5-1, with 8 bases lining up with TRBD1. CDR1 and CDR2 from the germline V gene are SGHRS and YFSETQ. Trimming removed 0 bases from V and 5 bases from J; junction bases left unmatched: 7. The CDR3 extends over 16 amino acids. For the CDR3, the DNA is TGCGCCAGCAGCTTGGATGGGTCAGGGGGCGATCAGCCCCAGCATTTT. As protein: CASSLDGSGGDQPQHF.

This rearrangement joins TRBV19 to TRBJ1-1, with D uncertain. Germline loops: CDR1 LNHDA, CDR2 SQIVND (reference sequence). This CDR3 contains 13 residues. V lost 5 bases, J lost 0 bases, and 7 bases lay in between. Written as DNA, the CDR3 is TGTGCCAGTAGTTCACGGGTGAACACTGAAGCTTTCTTT. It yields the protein CASSSRVNTEAFF. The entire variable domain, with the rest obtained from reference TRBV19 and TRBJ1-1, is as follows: DGGITQSPKYLFRKEGQNVTLSCEQNLNHDAMYWYRQDPGQGLRLIYYSQIVNDFQKGDIAEGYSVSREKKESFPLTVTSAQKNPTAFYLCASSSRVNTEAFFGQGTRLTVV.

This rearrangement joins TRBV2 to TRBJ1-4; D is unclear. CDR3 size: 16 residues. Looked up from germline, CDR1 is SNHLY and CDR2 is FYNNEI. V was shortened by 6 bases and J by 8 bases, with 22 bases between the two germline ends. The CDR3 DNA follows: TGTGCCAGCAGGGGGTTAGCGGGGTGGGGTGCGGAAAAACTGTTTTTT. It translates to CASRGLAGWGAEKLFF.

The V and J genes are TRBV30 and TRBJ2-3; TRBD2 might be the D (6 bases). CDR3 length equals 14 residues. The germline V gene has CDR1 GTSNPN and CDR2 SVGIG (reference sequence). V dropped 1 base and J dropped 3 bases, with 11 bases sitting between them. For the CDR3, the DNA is TGTGCCTGGAGTGCCGGGAGCGCTACAGATACGCAGTATTTT. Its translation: CAWSAGSATDTQYF.

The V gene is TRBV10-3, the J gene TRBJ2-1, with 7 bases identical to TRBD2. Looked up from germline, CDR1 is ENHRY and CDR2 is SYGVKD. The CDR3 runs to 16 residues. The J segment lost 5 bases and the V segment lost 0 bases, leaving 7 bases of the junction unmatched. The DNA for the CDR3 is TGTGCCATCAGTGAGTCTGGCGGGGGACTAAACAATGAGCAGTTCTTC. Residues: CAISESGGGLNNEQFF.